This record covers a single T cell receptor beta chain. Its antigen is not known. A CD8+CD4-CCR7+CD45RA+ gate was used to sort naive CD8 T cells. These data originate in a study of molecular identifiers for immune sequencing clone quantification. The wider study: For replicates, RNA isolated from approximately 20,000 or 98,000 naive CD8 cells was divided into five portions, of which four were sequenced.

Germline CDR1 SGDLS, CDR2 YYNGEE. Trimming left V 3 bases short and J 5 bases short, with 24 bases between. The CDR3 has 17 residues. TCRdb re-called the PCR reads with MiXCR, one entry per CDR3 protein. In the table there are about 510,000 distinct CDR3 sequences, roughly 26% of which are singletons. Study conclusions and caveats: Whereas clones above 20 RNA copies held under 1% of naive-cell molecules, they held over 98% of effector molecules. Underestimation of highly expanded clone sizes could arise where identical TCR molecules share a barcode.

The sequence derives from a human donor in good health. Some libraries in this study had Jurkat cell RNA spiked in. The gene calls are TRBV9 and TRBJ2-7; D possibly corresponds to TRBD2 (6 bases). Sample: naive CD8+ T cells from blood, with Jurkat cell RNA spiked in. Subset: FACS-sorted CD8+CD4-CCR7+CD45RA+ naive T cells. The CDR3 spells CASSGPQRGGFYDEQYF. CDR3 sequence (DNA): TGTGCCAGCAGCGGTCCCCAAAGAGGAGGGTTTTATGACGAGCAGTACTTC.